This T cell receptor beta chain emerged from a study of T and B cells in COVID-19 patients. Whole-study context: Blood was sampled from COVID-19 patients who were either actively infected or recovered. The study, taken as a whole, reports: Patients with COVID-19 reportedly showed strongly skewed T cell receptor beta variable and joining gene usage. Sorted SARS-CoV-2-responsive or tetramer+ T cells and CD4+, regulatory and CD8+ subsets were not yet sequenced. Active COVID-19 showed highly clonal TRB repertoires; recovery showed diversity and richness above healthy donors.

Concerning this clonotype itself: Its antigen remains unidentified.

Trimming removed 2 bases at V and 0 bases at J, with 17 bases between. This CDR3 has 18 amino acids. From blood, roughly 220-550 ng of genomic DNA served as TRB template. TRB rearrangements were amplified by multiplex PCR with BIOMED2 TRB-A/B primers. One entry per CDR3 protein, called by TCRdb with MiXCR from the multiplex PCR reads. The table includes some 13,000 distinct CDR3 sequences, roughly 27% detected once. The sequenced material came from blood. The TCR was taken from a human donor who had recovered from COVID-19. The V call is TRBV12-3 or TRBV12-4, the J call TRBJ1-5; perhaps TRBD1 as D (6 bases). CDR3 nucleotide sequence: TGTGCCAGCAGTTTAAGGAATACCGGGACACTTAGCAATCAGCCCCAGCATTTT. Amino acid sequence: CASSLRNTGTLSNQPQHF.